This T cell receptor beta chain derives from a study of OX40 agonist ivuxolimab in advanced cancers. Background on the whole study: Ivuxolimab was a fully human IgG2 agonistic monoclonal antibody targeting the costimulatory receptor OX40 (CD134). The paper reports the monotherapy dose-escalation portion (N ≈ 50 patients) of the phase I ivuxolimab trial. Intravenous ivuxolimab was administered to patients every 2 weeks at six dose levels: 0.01, 0.1, 0.3, 1.5, 3 and 10 mg/kg. Partial responses occurred in three dose-escalation patients: two with cutaneous melanoma and one with hepatocellular carcinoma. Peripheral TCRbeta sequencing was intended to test whether TCR sequence diversity was altered and clonal T-cell expansion was caused by ivuxolimab. The dose-escalation cohort was around 83% male with a mean age of about 54 years, ranging from roughly 20 to 80. Prior anti-PD-1, anti-PD-L1 or anti-CTLA-4 therapy was permitted, and checkpoint inhibitors had been received by under 50% of dose-escalation patients. Of the roughly 52 dose-escalation patients, hepatocellular carcinoma was present in about 20, melanoma in around 15, renal cell carcinoma in 9 and head and neck cancer in 9.

As regards this clone: Its antigen remains unidentified. No base qualities exist here, and no much larger clone lies one base off it.

V loses 1 base of germline sequence and J loses 1 base, and the interval between the two ends is 8 bases. The CDR3, from cysteine to phenylalanine, totals 16 residues. The retained sequence is limited to the CDR3, 48 bases, with the frame set at the first base. The germline V gene specifies SGHTA as CDR1 and FQGTGA as CDR2. To sequence the TCRbeta CDR3 region, genomic DNA was isolated from the sorted cells. The immunoSEQ Assay was used to sequence the TCRbeta CDR3 regions. Held by TCRdb, this immuneACCESS table contains in-frame sequences only and omits some clones. Under half of the omission traces to an unresolved V gene where checked; the cause of the rest is unknown. This sample is represented by about 79,000 clones; approximately 91% of them were singletons. Around 6.9% of the sample is taken by the ten largest. The trial excluded patients who had a history of autoimmune disease or were on systemic immunosuppression. Peripheral blood for TCR sequencing was drawn from every dose cohort at baseline, at cycle 4 day 1 and at cycle 7 day 1. The samples were taken from a phase I, first-in-human, multicenter, open-label dose-escalation trial of ivuxolimab. Adults with locally advanced or metastatic melanoma, renal cell carcinoma, hepatocellular carcinoma or head and neck squamous cell carcinoma were enrolled in the trial. Before TCR sequencing, CD4+ T cells and CD8+ T cells from peripheral blood were sorted into separate populations.

Overall results and qualifications from the work: On average, CD8+ T cells showed more expanded clones than CD4+ T cells after ivuxolimab. Clonal expansion of both CD4+ and CD8+ blood T cells was observed from baseline to week 6 at doses 0.1 to 3.0 mg/kg. Low levels of normalized T-cell clonal expansion were also seen in some patients who did not respond. In the 0.1-3.0 mg/kg groups, partial responders were among the patients with the lowest normalized peripheral clonal expansion, particularly in CD8+ T cells. Antigen specificity was not determined for the clonally expanded peripheral T cells.

This receptor was obtained from an adult with an advanced solid tumor such as melanoma, head and neck, liver or kidney cancer. The rearranged chain carries TRBV7-3 and TRBJ2-6; no D gene can be assigned with confidence. The source material was CD4+ or CD8+ T cells sorted from blood, sampled in a trial of the OX40 agonist ivuxolimab. The CDR3 region: CASSLSFPSGANVLTF. The bases are TGTGCCAGCAGCTTAAGTTTCCCATCTGGGGCCAACGTCCTGACTTTC.